This T cell receptor (beta chain) was observed in a study of OX40 agonist ivuxolimab in advanced cancers. Overall study context: Checkpoint inhibitors had been given previously to under 50% of patients. Study results and caveats: At 0.1-3.0 mg/kg, partial responders had clonal expansion among the lowest observed. Antigens targeted by the expanded peripheral T cells were not determined.

This clone was seen once. Its target is unknown. In germline, CDR1 is SEHNR, CDR2 FQNEAQ (reference sequence). The V end was cut by 5 bases, the J end by 6 bases, with 8 bases between. The CDR3 loop spans 11 amino acids. Blood sampling took place at baseline, cycle 4 day 1, and cycle 7 day 1. Repertoires were generated with immunoSEQ multiplex PCR, while TCRdb's copy carries only in-frame clones and drops some. The sample lists about 55,000 clones; around 87% were seen once. The gene calls are TRBV7-9 and TRBJ2-7; no clear D. This receptor was obtained from an adult with an advanced solid tumor such as melanoma, head and neck, liver or kidney cancer. The specimen was CD4+ or CD8+ T cells sorted from blood, collected in a trial of the OX40 agonist ivuxolimab. Here the CDR3 reads CASSPWREQYF. Written as DNA, the CDR3 is TGTGCCAGCAGCCCTTGGCGCGAGCAGTACTTC.